In this sample, the clone carrying this T cell receptor (beta chain) is medium-sized (0.01 to 0.1%). The antigen remains unidentified. The data stem from a study of circulating CD8 cells and anti-PD-1 response in melanoma. Across the whole study: About 50% of the 13 melanoma patients received first-line anti-PD-1 therapy.

From live CD3+CD8+TCRalphabeta+ cells, four PD-1 and/or TIGIT subsets were sorted. The QIAseq Immune Repertoire TCR panel built the libraries from roughly 15 ng of total RNA. TCRdb reanalysed the reads using MiXCR and keeps one entry per CDR3 protein. The table lists about 2,000 distinct CDR3 sequences, approximately 6% of them singletons. The V gene's germline CDR1 is SQVTM and CDR2 ANQGSEA. V shed 3 bases and J shed 6 bases, with 9 bases lying between them. The CDR3 runs 12 residues. Study conclusions and caveats: Subset repertoires were largely private at M1, with under 8% shared.

Source: CD8+ T cells from PBMCs, taken at baseline or after one month of anti-PD-1 therapy (not recorded which). V and J are TRBV29-1 and TRBJ2-1; D is ambiguous. The TCR comes from a human donor with melanoma. CDR3 protein: CSVEGVSNEQFF. CDR3 nucleotides: TGCAGCGTTGAGGGTGTGAGCAATGAGCAGTTCTTC.